The sequence of this T cell receptor beta chain was determined in a study of CD8 T cells in Susac syndrome. This clonotype was detected only once. Reverse transcription of about 0.5 to 1 ug RNA was performed with random hexamers. TCRdb re-called the immunoSEQ multiplex PCR reads with MiXCR, one entry per CDR3 protein. The sample records roughly 220,000 distinct CDR3 sequences, approximately 94% being singletons. CDR1 and CDR2 from the germline V gene are DFQATT and SNEGSKA (reference sequence). This CDR3 has 13 amino acids. V was cut by 5 bases and J by 8 bases, with 18 bases left in between. The sequenced sample consisted of CD4+ T cells from PBMCs. V and J are TRBV20-1 and TRBJ1-2, with a weak D call TRBD1 (6 bases). The TCR originated in a human donor with Susac syndrome. The CDR3 loop is CSALAPSGEGYTF. The CDR3 coding sequence is TGCAGTGCTCTCGCCCCGTCAGGGGAGGGCTACACCTTC.